One sample yielded the 3 T cell receptor beta chains listed below, sequenced in a study of blood T cell repertoires in COVID-19. Here immunoSEQ multiplex PCR was the method, and the copy in TCRdb shows in-frame clones only, minus some. The data show around 20,000 clones, roughly 73% seen once. The sample comprised peripheral blood. The receptors shown here come from a human donor in a cohort sampled during active or convalescent COVID-19.

The rearrangement uses TRBV4-2 and TRBJ1-1; possibly TRBD1 for D (6 bases). The V gene's germline CDR1 is LGHNA and CDR2 YNFKEQ. The CDR3 is made up of 15 amino acids. V gave up 3 bases and J gave up 0 bases, with 11 bases separating them. Written as DNA, the CDR3 is TGTGCCAGCAGCCATAACAGGGTAATGAACACTGAAGCTTTCTTT. Translating gives CASSHNRVMNTEAFF.

The gene calls are TRBV28 and TRBJ2-7; 9 positions match TRBD1. Germline values: CDR1 MDHEN, CDR2 SYDVKM. CDR3 length: 16 residues. The V and J ends lost 6 bases and 3 bases, in that order; junction bases with no gene match: 12. CDR3 coding DNA: TGTGCCAGCAGCCCCGACTTGAGGACAGGGGACTACGAGCAGTACTTC. This encodes CASSPDLRTGDYEQYF.

The chain combines TRBV7-9 with TRBJ2-7; D is possibly TRBD1 (5 bases). CDR3 length: 14 amino acids. Germline CDR1 is SEHNR and CDR2 is FQNEAQ (reference sequence). Between the trimmed V and J ends, which lost 3 bases and 4 bases, there was a span of 13 bases. The DNA for the CDR3 is TGTGCCAGCAGCTTCCACAGGAACAATTACGAGCAGTACTTC. Translating it yields CASSFHRNNYEQYF.